A selection of T cell receptor beta chains follows, all from one sample in a study of beta chain features in type 1 diabetes. Assay: immunoSEQ multiplex PCR; the TCRdb copy retains only in-frame clones and omits some. The table shows 250,000 to 350,000 clones, with approximately 15% occurring only once. Sequencing input: naive CD4+ T cells from blood. Receptors originate from a man aged 18 to 35 with type 1 diabetes. Each CDR3 is given with its conserved first and last residue. The D gene is left open where the match is weak. The size entry is marked missing in some rows and otherwise reads once, few, many or a size class.

TRBJ2-1,few,14,TRBD1,TRBV19,TGTGCCAGTAGTGGGACAGGGAGAAGCAATGAGCAGTTCTTC,CASSGTGRSNEQFF
TRBJ2-5,NA,11,NA,TRBV2,TGTGCCAGCAGTGAATCGGAGACCCAGTACTTC,CASSESETQYF
TRBJ2-3,NA,14,TRBD1,TRBV28,TGTGCCAGCAGGGGGACAGGGAGCACAGATACGCAGTATTTT,CASRGTGSTDTQYF
TRBJ2-1,NA,15,NA,TRBV7-8,TGTGCCAGCAGCCTGGGCCGACCCCTCTACAATGAGCAGTTCTTC,CASSLGRPLYNEQFF
TRBJ2-1,NA,19,TRBD2,TRBV28,TGTGCCAGCAGTTATCTGGGACTAGCGGGAGGAGGGGCTCTCAATGAGCAGTTCTTC,CASSYLGLAGGGALNEQFF
TRBJ2-7,NA,16,TRBD1,TRBV5-4,TGTGCCAGCAGCTCTCCACCGGGACAGGGGGGTTACGAGCAGTACTTC,CASSSPPGQGGYEQYF
TRBJ2-1,few,13,NA,TRBV11-2,TGTGCCAGCAGTATAGATGCCTCCAATGAGCAGTTCTTC,CASSIDASNEQFF
TRBJ2-7,NA,22,NA,TRBV23-1,TGCGCCAGCAGTCAATCGGGGTACGGGTGGGAGGCCGACAGTGAGACTTCCTACGAGCAGTACTTC,CASSQSGYGWEADSETSYEQYF
TRBJ2-7,few,14,NA,TRBV27,TGTGCCAGCAGTTCTAGCGCGCTCTCCTACGAGCAGTACTTC,CASSSSALSYEQYF
TRBJ1-5,NA,11,NA,TRBV28,TGTGCCAGCAGTTTCGGGGACAAAGGGCATTTT,CASSFGDKGHF
TRBJ2-3,few,16,TRBD2,TRBV6-1,TGTGCCAGCAGGGAACAACTAGCGGGGGGTCCAGATACGCAGTATTTT,CASREQLAGGPDTQYF
TRBJ2-7,NA,14,TRBD1,TRBV4-3,TGCGCCAGCAGCCACCAACAGGGGATTAACGAGCAGTACTTC,CASSHQQGINEQYF
TRBJ1-1,few,13,NA,TRBV9,TGTGCCAGCGCTCGAATCGTGAGGACTGAAGCTTTCTTT,CASARIVRTEAFF
TRBJ2-4,NA,17,TRBD2,TRBV5-1,TGCGCCAGCAGCTTCGCATCTAGCGGGGGGGCCCAAAACATTCAGTACTTC,CASSFASSGGAQNIQYF
TRBJ2-2,few,15,TRBD1,TRBV2,TGTGCCAGCAGTCCACAGGGGGCGAACACCGGGGAGCTGTTTTTT,CASSPQGANTGELFF
TRBJ2-7,few,15,TRBD2,TRBV7-9,TGTGCCAGCAGCTTAGTCTGGGACTACACCTACGAGCAGTACTTC,CASSLVWDYTYEQYF
TRBJ2-7,NA,14,NA,TRBV6-6,TGTGCCAGCAGTTACGCGCAGGGCTCCTACGAGCAGTACTTC,CASSYAQGSYEQYF